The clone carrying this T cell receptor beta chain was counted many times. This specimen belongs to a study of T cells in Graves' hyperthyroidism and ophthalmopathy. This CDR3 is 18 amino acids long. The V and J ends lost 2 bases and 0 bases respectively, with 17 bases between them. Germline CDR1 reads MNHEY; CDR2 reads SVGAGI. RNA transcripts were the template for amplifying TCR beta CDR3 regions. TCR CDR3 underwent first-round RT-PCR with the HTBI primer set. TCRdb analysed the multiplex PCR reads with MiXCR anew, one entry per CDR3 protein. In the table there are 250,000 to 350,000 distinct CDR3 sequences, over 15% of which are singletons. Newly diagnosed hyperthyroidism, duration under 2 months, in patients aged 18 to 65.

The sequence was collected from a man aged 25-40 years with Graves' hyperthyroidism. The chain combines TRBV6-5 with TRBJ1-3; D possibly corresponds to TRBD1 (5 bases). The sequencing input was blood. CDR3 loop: CASSYLSPGRISGNTIYF. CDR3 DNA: TGTGCCAGCAGTTACCTTTCCCCGGGACGGATCTCTGGAAACACCATATATTTT.